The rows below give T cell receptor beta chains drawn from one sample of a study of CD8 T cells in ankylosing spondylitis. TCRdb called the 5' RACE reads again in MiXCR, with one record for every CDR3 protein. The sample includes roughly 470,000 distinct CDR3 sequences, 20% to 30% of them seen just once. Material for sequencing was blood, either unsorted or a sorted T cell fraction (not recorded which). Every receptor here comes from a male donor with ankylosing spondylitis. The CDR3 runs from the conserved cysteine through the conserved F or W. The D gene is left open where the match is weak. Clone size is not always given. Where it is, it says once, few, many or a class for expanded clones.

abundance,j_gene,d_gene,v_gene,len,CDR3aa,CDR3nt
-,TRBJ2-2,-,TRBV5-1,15,CASSLVQGNTGELFF,TGCGCCAGCAGCTTGGTCCAGGGGAACACCGGGGAGCTGTTTTTT
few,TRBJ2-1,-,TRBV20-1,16,CSAPASDKSSYNEQFF,TGCAGTGCGCCGGCTAGCGACAAGAGCTCCTACAATGAGCAGTTCTTC
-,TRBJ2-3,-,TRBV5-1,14,CASSAGTLPDTQYF,TGCGCCAGCAGCGCCGGGACTCTGCCAGATACGCAGTATTTT
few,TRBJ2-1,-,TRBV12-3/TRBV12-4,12,CASSLLVPEQFF,TGTGCCAGCAGTTTACTAGTTCCCGAGCAGTTCTTC
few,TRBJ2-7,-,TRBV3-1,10,CASCGHEQYF,TGTGCCAGCTGCGGCCACGAGCAGTACTTC
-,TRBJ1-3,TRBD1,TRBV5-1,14,CASSQGARGNTIYF,TGCGCCAGCAGTCAGGGGGCGCGAGGAAACACCATATATTTT
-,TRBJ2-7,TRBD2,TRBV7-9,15,CASSPVGAGEYEQYF,TGTGCCAGCAGCCCGGTGGGAGCGGGAGAGTACGAGCAGTACTTC
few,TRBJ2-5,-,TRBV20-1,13,CSARDYREETQYF,TGCAGTGCTAGAGATTACAGGGAAGAGACCCAGTACTTC
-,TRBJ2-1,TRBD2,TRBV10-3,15,CAISDPGLAGDEQFF,TGTGCCATCAGTGACCCGGGACTAGCGGGCGATGAGCAGTTCTTC
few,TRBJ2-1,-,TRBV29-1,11,CSVENGSLQFF,TGCAGCGTTGAAAACGGGAGCCTGCAGTTCTTC
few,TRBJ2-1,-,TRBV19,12,CASSKEYNEQFF,TGTGCCAGTAGCAAGGAATACAATGAGCAGTTCTTC
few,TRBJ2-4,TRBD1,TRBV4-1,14,CASSRQGAGDIQYF,TGCGCCAGCAGCCGCCAGGGGGCTGGAGACATTCAGTACTTC
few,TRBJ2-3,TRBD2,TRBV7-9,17,CASSLAVSGESTDTQYF,TGTGCCAGCAGCTTAGCGGTCAGCGGGGAAAGCACAGATACGCAGTATTTT
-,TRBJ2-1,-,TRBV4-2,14,CASSQEWLYNEQFF,TGTGCCAGCAGCCAAGAGTGGCTTTACAATGAGCAGTTCTTC
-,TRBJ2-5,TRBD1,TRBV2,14,CASMRDRTQETQYF,TGTGCCAGCATGAGGGACAGAACACAAGAGACCCAGTACTTC
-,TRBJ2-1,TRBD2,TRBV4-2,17,CASSLLPGLALNNEQFF,TGTGCCAGCAGCCTCCTCCCGGGACTAGCCCTAAACAATGAGCAGTTCTTC
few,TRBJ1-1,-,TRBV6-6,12,CASSYSNREAFF,TGTGCCAGCAGTTACTCGAACAGGGAAGCTTTCTTT
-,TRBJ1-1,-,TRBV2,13,CASSAGAGTEAFF,TGTGCCAGCAGTGCGGGGGCAGGGACTGAAGCTTTCTTT
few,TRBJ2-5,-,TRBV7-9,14,CASSPRTIRETQYF,TGTGCCAGCAGCCCCCGGACTATCCGTGAGACCCAGTACTTC
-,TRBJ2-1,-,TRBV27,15,CASSLEWGSYNEQFF,TGTGCCAGCAGCCTCGAGTGGGGCTCCTACAATGAGCAGTTCTTC
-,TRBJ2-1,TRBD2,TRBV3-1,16,CASSQVRASGTVEQFF,TGTGCCAGCAGCCAAGTGAGGGCTAGCGGGACGGTTGAGCAGTTCTTC
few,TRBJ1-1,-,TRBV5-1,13,CASSLAAAAEAFF,TGCGCCAGCAGCTTGGCGGCTGCCGCCGAAGCTTTCTTT
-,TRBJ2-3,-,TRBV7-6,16,CASSPQASPATDTQYF,TGTGCCAGCAGCCCCCAGGCTAGCCCGGCGACAGATACGCAGTATTTT
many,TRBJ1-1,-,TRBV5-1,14,CASSLRGENTEAFF,TGTGCCAGCAGTTTAAGGGGTGAGAACACTGAAGCTTTCTTT
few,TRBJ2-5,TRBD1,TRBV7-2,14,CASSPDRAQETQYF,TGTGCCAGCAGCCCAGACAGGGCCCAAGAGACCCAGTACTTC
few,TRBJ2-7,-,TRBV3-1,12,CASSRNTYEQYF,TGTGCCAGCAGCCGAAACACCTACGAGCAGTACTTC
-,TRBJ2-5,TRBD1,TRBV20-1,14,CSASRDRVQETQYF,TGCAGTGCTAGTCGGGACAGGGTCCAAGAGACCCAGTACTTC
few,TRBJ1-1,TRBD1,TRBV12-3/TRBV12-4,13,CASSFIGTGGAFF,TGTGCCAGCAGTTTTATAGGGACAGGGGGAGCTTTCTTT
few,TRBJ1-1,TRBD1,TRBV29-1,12,CSANRGWTEAFF,TGCAGCGCAAACAGGGGTTGGACTGAAGCTTTCTTT
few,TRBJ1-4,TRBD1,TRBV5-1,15,CASSRSGTDNEKLFF,TGCGCCAGCAGCCGGTCCGGGACAGATAATGAAAAACTGTTTTTT
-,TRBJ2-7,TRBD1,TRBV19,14,CATRPGQGAWEQYF,TGTGCCACTAGACCGGGACAGGGTGCCTGGGAGCAGTACTTC
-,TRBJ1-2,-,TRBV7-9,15,CASSFGDNTNYGYTF,TGTGCCAGCAGCTTTGGGGACAATACTAACTATGGCTACACCTTC
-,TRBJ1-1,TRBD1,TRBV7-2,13,CASSRDSVYEAFF,TGTGCCAGCAGCCGGGACAGCGTGTACGAAGCTTTCTTT
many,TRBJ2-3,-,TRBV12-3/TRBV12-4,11,CAAAMGDTQYF,TGTGCCGCGGCGATGGGAGATACGCAGTATTTT
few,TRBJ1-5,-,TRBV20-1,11,CSATENQPQHF,TGCAGTGCGACGGAGAATCAGCCCCAGCATTTT
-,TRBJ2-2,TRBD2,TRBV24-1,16,CATSEGGSNRDEELFF,TGTGCCACCAGTGAGGGGGGGTCCAACCGGGACGAGGAGCTGTTTTTT
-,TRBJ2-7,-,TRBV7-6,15,CASSQGTSRYYEQYF,TGTGCCAGCAGCCAGGGAACTAGCCGCTACTACGAGCAGTACTTC
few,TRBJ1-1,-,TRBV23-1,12,CASSQSQEGAFF,TGCGCCAGCAGTCAATCACAGGAGGGAGCTTTCTTT
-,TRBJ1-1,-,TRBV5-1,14,CASSLDRKNTEAFF,TGCGCCAGCAGCTTGGACCGGAAAAACACTGAAGCTTTCTTT
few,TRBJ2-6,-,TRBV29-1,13,CSVVGSGANVLTF,TGCAGCGTTGTGGGATCTGGGGCCAACGTCCTGACTTTC
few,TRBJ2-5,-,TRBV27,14,CASSLFDGMETQYF,TGTGCCAGCAGTTTGTTTGATGGTATGGAGACCCAGTACTTC
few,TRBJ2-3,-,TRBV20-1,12,CSAKDGTDTQYF,TGCAGTGCTAAGGACGGCACAGATACGCAGTATTTT
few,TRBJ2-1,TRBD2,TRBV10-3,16,CAISPGTSGGYNEQFF,TGTGCCATCAGCCCCGGGACTAGCGGGGGTTACAATGAGCAGTTCTTC
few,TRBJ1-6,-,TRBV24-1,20,CATSDPHKERGRGINSPLHF,TGTGCCACCAGTGACCCCCACAAGGAACGGGGGCGAGGTATTAATTCACCCCTCCACTTT
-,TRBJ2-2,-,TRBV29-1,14,CSASTPGTTGELFF,TGCAGCGCTTCGACGCCGGGAACGACCGGGGAGCTGTTTTTT
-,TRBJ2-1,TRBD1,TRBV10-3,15,CAISGQVLSYNEQFF,TGTGCCATCAGCGGACAGGTCCTCTCCTACAATGAGCAGTTCTTC
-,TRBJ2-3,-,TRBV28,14,CASRGEISTDTQYF,TGTGCCAGCAGGGGCGAGATTAGCACAGATACGCAGTATTTT
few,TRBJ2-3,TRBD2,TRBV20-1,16,CSAGLAGGGDTDTQYF,TGCAGTGCTGGGCTAGCGGGAGGAGGGGACACAGATACGCAGTATTTT
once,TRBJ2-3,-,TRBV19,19,CASTGQSLVEGALTDTQYF,TGTGCCAGTACCGGACAGTCCCTCGTTGAGGGAGCCCTCACAGATACGCAGTATTTT
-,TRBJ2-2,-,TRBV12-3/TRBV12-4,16,CASSYAGLANTGELFF,TGTGCCAGCAGCTATGCGGGACTGGCAAACACCGGGGAGCTGTTTTTT
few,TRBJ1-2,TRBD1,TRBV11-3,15,CASSFTGTGHGGYTF,TGTGCCAGCAGCTTCACCGGGACAGGGCATGGTGGCTACACCTTC
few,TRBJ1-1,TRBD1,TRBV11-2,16,CASSLGPGTVNTEAFF,TGTGCCAGCAGCTTAGGTCCCGGGACAGTGAACACTGAAGCTTTCTTT
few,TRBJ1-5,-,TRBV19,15,CASSIDSTAYQPQHF,TGTGCCAGTAGTATAGACTCGACCGCTTATCAGCCCCAGCATTTT
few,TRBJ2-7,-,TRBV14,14,CASSQVGLRGAQYF,TGTGCCAGCAGCCAAGTTGGACTCCGGGGAGCGCAGTACTTC
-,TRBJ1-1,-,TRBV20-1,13,CSASGLASNEAFF,TGCAGTGCTAGCGGACTGGCATCCAATGAAGCTTTCTTT